Listed below are T cell receptor beta chains from one sample, sequenced in a study of CD8 T cells in Susac syndrome. Each CDR3 protein gets one entry after TCRdb re-called the immunoSEQ multiplex PCR reads with MiXCR. The sample shows 180,000 or so distinct CDR3 sequences, just under 95% of them seen only once. The specimen sequenced was CD4+ T cells from PBMCs. All receptors come from a human donor in good health. The conserved cysteine and the conserved F or W are not part of the CDR3 here. The order of the fields is V gene, clone size, CDR3 protein. Clone sizes are given selectively: once, few, many, or a class where the clone is expanded.

TRBV11-2,NA,ASSHGGSTEAF
TRBV29-1,NA,SGDDSRETQY
TRBV30,once,AWSVLGGQNTEAF
TRBV29-1,NA,SVAPSANTGELF
TRBV9,NA,ASEKRVGETQY
TRBV6-1,NA,ASSEAGLAKNIQY
TRBV20-1,NA,SARGLLAGLSTDTQY
TRBV30,once,AWTVAAGGEQF
TRBV9,NA,ASSDGDRDYNEQF
TRBV5-1,NA,ASFRTENTGELF
TRBV2,NA,ASSETRYEQY
TRBV28,NA,ASSPHPPGEQY
TRBV11-2,once,ASSSGTGGEQY
TRBV25-1,NA,ASSPPDANNEQF
TRBV20-1,NA,SARDRLAGGNEQY
TRBV20-1,NA,SARSPGGENSNQPQH
TRBV27,NA,ASSPMADTQY
TRBV5-1,NA,ASSSGLKTRELF
TRBV19,NA,ASSMGSGPYNEQF
TRBV19,NA,ASKLGVSGANVLT
TRBV10-3,NA,AISDPGGPHQPQH
TRBV24-1,NA,ATSDYEGLDTQY
TRBV18,NA,ASSPPPGGTVSGANVLT
TRBV7-9,NA,ASSLSGSEGTEQF
TRBV2,NA,AVSVEGGQWSIQY
TRBV4-3,NA,ASSQGETGNYGYT
TRBV5-4,NA,ASSLAGSGRAYNEQF
TRBV5-4,NA,ASSLEGTGELF
TRBV6-2/TRBV6-3,NA,ASRRDSNQPQH
TRBV29-1,NA,SVVGLAGSYEQY
TRBV20-1,NA,SAKMSGRAYEQY